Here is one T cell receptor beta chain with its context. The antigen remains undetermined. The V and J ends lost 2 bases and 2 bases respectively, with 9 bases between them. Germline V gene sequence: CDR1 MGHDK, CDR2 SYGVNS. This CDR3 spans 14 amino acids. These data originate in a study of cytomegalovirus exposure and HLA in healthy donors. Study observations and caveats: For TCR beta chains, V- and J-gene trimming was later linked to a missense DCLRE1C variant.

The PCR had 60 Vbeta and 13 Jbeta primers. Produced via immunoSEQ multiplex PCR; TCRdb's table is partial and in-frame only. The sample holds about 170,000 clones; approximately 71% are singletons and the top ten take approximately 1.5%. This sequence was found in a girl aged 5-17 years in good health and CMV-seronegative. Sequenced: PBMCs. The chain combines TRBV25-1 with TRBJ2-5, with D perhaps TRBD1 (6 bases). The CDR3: CASSEGGQQETQYF. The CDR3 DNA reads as TGTGCCAGCAGTGAAGGAGGACAGCAAGAGACCCAGTACTTC. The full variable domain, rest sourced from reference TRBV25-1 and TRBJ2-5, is EADIYQTPRYLVIGTGKKITLECSQTMGHDKMYWYQQDPGMELHLIHYSYGVNSTEKGDLSSESTVSRIRTEHFPLTLESARPSHTSQYLCASSEGGQQETQYFGPGTRLLVL.